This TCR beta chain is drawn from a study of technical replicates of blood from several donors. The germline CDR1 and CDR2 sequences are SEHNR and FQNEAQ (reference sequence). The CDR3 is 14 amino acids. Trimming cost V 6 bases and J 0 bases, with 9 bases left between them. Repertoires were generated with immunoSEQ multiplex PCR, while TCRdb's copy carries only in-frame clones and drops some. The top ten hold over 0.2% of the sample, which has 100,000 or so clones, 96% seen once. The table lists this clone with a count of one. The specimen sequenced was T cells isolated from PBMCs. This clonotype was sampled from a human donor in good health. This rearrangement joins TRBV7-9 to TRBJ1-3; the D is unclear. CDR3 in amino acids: CASRRGSSGNTIYF. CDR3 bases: TGTGCCAGCAGACGAGGTTCCTCTGGAAACACCATATATTTT.